Included here is one T cell receptor beta chain sequence, with context. What it recognizes is unknown. V gave up 4 bases and J gave up 5 bases; unmatched junction bases: 7. Germline lookup yields CDR1 SGHRS and CDR2 YFSETQ. The CDR3 extends over 16 amino acids. This entry comes from a study of T cell responses to AZD1222 COVID-19 vaccine. Study information: It was second doses at about 4 or about 12 weeks that were pooled.

This table comes from immunoSEQ multiplex PCR, and its TCRdb copy is limited to in-frame clones, with some not included. The table lists 140,000 to 150,000 clones, 75% to 90% of them singletons. Overall study results and limits: Epitopes outside B.1.351 and B.1.1.7 mutated regions reportedly drew nearly half of spike TCRs. There were mostly white British donors and more females than males, and clonal diversity was possibly underestimated. Regions 160-218 and 743-854 held dominance among vaccine-associated CD4 TCRs, which spanned spike.

This specimen was peripheral blood, taken on day 0 of AZD1222 vaccination. The gene calls are TRBV5-1 and TRBJ2-1, with 12 positions matching TRBD2. This TCR was sampled from an adult in good health. The CDR3 is CASSVSLAGGNNEQFF. CDR3 nucleotides: TGCGCCAGCAGCGTTTCACTAGCGGGAGGAAACAATGAGCAGTTCTTC.